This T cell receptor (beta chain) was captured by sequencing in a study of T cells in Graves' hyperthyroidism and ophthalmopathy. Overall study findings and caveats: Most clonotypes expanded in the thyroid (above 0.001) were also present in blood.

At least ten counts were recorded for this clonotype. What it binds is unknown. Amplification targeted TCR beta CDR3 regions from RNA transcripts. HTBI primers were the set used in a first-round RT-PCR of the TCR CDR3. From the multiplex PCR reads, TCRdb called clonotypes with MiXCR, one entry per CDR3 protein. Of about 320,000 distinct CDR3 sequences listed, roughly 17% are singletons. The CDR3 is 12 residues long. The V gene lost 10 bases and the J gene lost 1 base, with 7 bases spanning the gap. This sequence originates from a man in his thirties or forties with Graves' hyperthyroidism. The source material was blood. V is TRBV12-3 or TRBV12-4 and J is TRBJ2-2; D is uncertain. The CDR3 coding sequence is TGTGCCACCTTAAAGAACACCGGGGAGCTGTTTTTT. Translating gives CATLKNTGELFF.